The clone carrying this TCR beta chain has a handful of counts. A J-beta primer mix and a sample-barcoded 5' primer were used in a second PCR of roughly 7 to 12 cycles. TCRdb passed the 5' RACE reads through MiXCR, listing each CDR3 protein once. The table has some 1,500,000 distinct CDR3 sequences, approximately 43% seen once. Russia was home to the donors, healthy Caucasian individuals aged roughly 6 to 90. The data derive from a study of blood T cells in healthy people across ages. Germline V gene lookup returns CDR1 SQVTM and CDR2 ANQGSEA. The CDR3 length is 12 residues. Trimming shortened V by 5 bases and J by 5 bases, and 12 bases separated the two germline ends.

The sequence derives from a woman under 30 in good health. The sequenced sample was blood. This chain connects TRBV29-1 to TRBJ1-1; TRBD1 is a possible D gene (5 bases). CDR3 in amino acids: CSVQGVRTEAFF. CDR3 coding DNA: TGCAGCGTTCAGGGAGTACGTACTGAAGCTTTCTTT.